The 25 T cell receptor beta chains below come from one sample, sequenced in a study of human T cells and chemical hapten exposure. Stated time point: patch test 3, about 24 weeks after DPC sensitization. Treatment defined: therapeutic diphenylcyclopropenone sensitization with weekly scalp DPC. A single record per CDR3 protein comes from TCRdb applying MiXCR to the RACE reads. The sample lists approximately 72,000 distinct CDR3 sequences; roughly 10% were seen once. This specimen consisted of whole blood, obtained in connection with sensitization to the hapten diphenylcyclopropenone (DPC). These receptors were collected from a woman aged 50 to 65 with alopecia areata. Some clones in this sample may be carry-over from other donors' samples.

The table lists this clonotype with many counts. This chain connects TRBV5-1 to TRBJ2-1; D is undetermined. V lost 1 base and J lost 4, with 6 bases in between. The CDR3 has 13 amino acids. CDR1 SGHRS and CDR2 YFSETQ come from the germline V gene. The CDR3 nucleotides are TGCGCCAGCAGCTTGTTTGTTTACAATGAGCAGTTCTTC. This translates into CASSLFVYNEQFF. Supplemented by reference TRBV5-1 and TRBJ2-1, the full variable domain reads KAGVTQTPRYLIKTRGQQVTLSCSPISGHRSVSWYQQTPGQGLQFLFEYFSETQRNKGNFPGRFSGRQFSNSRSEMNVSTLELGDSALYLCASSLFVYNEQFFGPGTRLTVL.

This clonotype has at least ten counts. The chain recombines TRBV7-8 with TRBJ2-3; D gene uncertain. With 3 bases removed from V and 11 bases from J, the gap between germline ends came to 9 bases. CDR1 is SGHVS and CDR2 is FQNEAQ in the germline V gene. The length of the CDR3 is 11 residues. CDR3 sequence reads: CASSFGYGQYF. CDR3 nucleotide sequence: TGTGCCAGCAGCTTCGGGTATGGGCAGTATTTT.

This clonotype was seen at least ten times. The rearrangement links TRBV4-1 to TRBJ1-6; D perhaps matches TRBD1 (5 bases). Trimming pared 0 bases from V and 9 bases from J, leaving 12 bases between. CDR1 is MGHRA and CDR2 is YSYEKL in the germline V gene. The CDR3 is made up of 15 amino acids. CDR3 nucleotides: TGCGCCAGCAGCCAAGATCCCCCGGGGGGTTCACCCCTCCACTTT. Translation: CASSQDPPGGSPLHF.

This clonotype has at least ten counts. The V gene is TRBV7-8, the J gene TRBJ2-3; D is possibly TRBD2 (5 bases). The CDR3 is 13 residues long. V was cut by 4 bases and J by 4 bases, with 9 bases left in between. Germline V CDR1 and CDR2: SGHVS, FQNEAQ. Here the CDR3 reads CASSSMRADTQYF. The CDR3 region has the DNA TGTGCCAGCAGCTCCATGCGGGCAGATACGCAGTATTTT.

This chain uses TRBV5-1 with TRBJ2-7; D unclear. CDR1 and CDR2 from the germline V gene are SGHRS and YFSETQ. This CDR3 has 14 residues. V was clipped by 1 base and J by 1 base, with 9 bases between them. The CDR3 loop is CASSLFSASYEQYF. For the CDR3, the DNA is TGCGCCAGCAGCTTGTTCAGCGCATCCTACGAGCAGTACTTC.

The gene calls are TRBV11-2 and TRBJ2-3, with D maybe TRBD2 (5 bases). From germline, CDR1 is SGHAT and CDR2 FQNNGV. The CDR3 length is 15 residues. V was trimmed by 3 bases and J by 3 bases, leaving 13 bases between them. CDR3 protein: CASSFGTGNTDTQYF. The DNA of the CDR3 is TGTGCCAGCAGCTTTGGAACGGGAAATACAGATACGCAGTATTTT.

There are many counts of this clonotype. The chain links TRBV20-1 to TRBJ2-1; the D gene is possibly TRBD2 (6 bases). This CDR3 is built from 15 residues. Germline lookup yields CDR1 DFQATT and CDR2 SNEGSKA (reference sequence). The V end lost 6 bases, the J end lost 7 bases, and 22 bases lay between the germline ends. The CDR3 protein is CSAPVLGGMGNEQFF. DNA of the CDR3: TGCAGTGCCCCTGTACTGGGGGGAATGGGGAATGAGCAGTTCTTC.

This clonotype appeared many times. The rearrangement joins TRBV28 to TRBJ1-1; possibly TRBD1 for D (5 bases). Deletions cut 5 bases from V and 5 bases from J, with 12 bases between. CDR1 and CDR2 (germline): MDHEN, SYDVKM. The CDR3 is 13 amino acids. The CDR3 coding sequence is TGTGCCAGCAGTCCTCACTGGGGGACTGAAGCTTTCTTT. It yields the protein CASSPHWGTEAFF. Complete variable domain (other parts from reference TRBV28 and TRBJ1-1): DVKVTQSSRYLVKRTGEKVFLECVQDMDHENMFWYRQDPGLGLRLIYFSYDVKMKEKGDIPEGYSVSREKKERFSLILESASTNQTSMYLCASSPHWGTEAFFGQGTRLTVV.

Many counts were recorded for this clonotype. The rearrangement joins TRBV5-1 to TRBJ1-1, with no clear D. V was shortened by 2 bases and J by 3 bases, with 8 bases between the two germline ends. This CDR3 has 13 amino acids. Germline CDR1 and CDR2: SGHRS and YFSETQ. The CDR3 coding sequence is TGCGCCAGCAGCTTTGATCGGTACACTGAAGCTTTCTTT. It encodes CASSFDRYTEAFF.

The V gene is TRBV6-2 or TRBV6-3, the J gene TRBJ2-5; the D gene is possibly TRBD2 (5 bases). V gave up 0 bases and J gave up 1 base, with 15 bases separating them. Germline lookup yields CDR1 MNHEY and CDR2 SVGEGT. The CDR3 runs to 17 residues. The CDR3 sequence is CASSYSISGGIQETQYF. CDR3 sequence (DNA): TGTGCCAGCAGTTACTCGATCTCAGGAGGTATCCAAGAGACCCAGTACTTC.

This clonotype showed up many times. The chain couples TRBV7-2 to TRBJ1-1, with TRBD1 matching 10 bases. Trimming cost V 8 bases and J 2 bases; bases outside gene matches: 5. The CDR3 extends over 14 amino acids. Germline assignment: CDR1 SGHTA and CDR2 FQGNSA. The CDR3 here is CASRTGGSNTEAFF. CDR3 coding DNA: TGTGCCAGCCGGACAGGGGGAAGTAACACTGAAGCTTTCTTT.

The chain employs TRBV20-1 and TRBJ2-7, with D perhaps assigned TRBD1 or TRBD2 (5 bases each). V lost 4 bases and J 0 bases, leaving 13 bases between the germline ends. This CDR3 contains 14 residues. Germline V lookup: CDR1 DFQATT, CDR2 SNEGSKA (reference sequence). The CDR3 sequence is CSATSWGSSYEQYF. For the CDR3, the DNA is TGCAGTGCTACTAGCTGGGGGAGCTCCTACGAGCAGTACTTC.

This chain uses TRBV3-1 with TRBJ2-5; TRBD2 matches 7 bases. Germline CDR1 and CDR2: LGHDT and YNNKEL (reference sequence). The V gene end was trimmed by 4 bases and the J gene end by 6 bases; junction bases not matched to a gene: 14. CDR3 length: 16 amino acids. The CDR3 DNA reads as TGTGCCAGCAGCCCATACGCGGGAGAGTTTGTGAAGACCCAGTACTTC. It yields the protein CASSPYAGEFVKTQYF.

This clonotype occurred many times. This sequence joins TRBV20-1 and TRBJ2-1; unclear D gene. Germline CDR1 reads DFQATT; CDR2 reads SNEGSKA (reference sequence). Between the trimmed V and J ends, which lost 1 base and 5 bases, there was a span of 12 bases. The CDR3 has 14 residues. The chain's CDR3 is CSARVTILDNEQFF. The CDR3 DNA sequence: TGCAGTGCTAGAGTCACAATTTTAGACAATGAGCAGTTCTTC.

The table lists this clonotype with a few counts. The chain couples TRBV5-4 to TRBJ2-2; 12 bases are shared with TRBD1. The CDR3 loop spans 15 amino acids. In germline, CDR1 is SGHNT, CDR2 YYREEE (reference sequence). V was pared by 3 bases and J by 4 bases, with 1 base of the junction left unmatched. The DNA of the CDR3 is TGTGCCAGCAGCTGGGGACAGGGGGCCACCGGGGAGCTGTTTTTT. Amino acid sequence: CASSWGQGATGELFF.

The sample holds a few counts of this clonotype. The V and J genes are TRBV19 and TRBJ2-2; 8 bases line up with TRBD2. The CDR3 loop spans 17 amino acids. Germline V gene data show CDR1 as LNHDA and CDR2 as SQIVND (reference sequence). J gave up 9 bases and V 3 bases, and 15 bases lay outside the gene matches. CDR3 amino acids: CASSMTYGDGGARELFF. CDR3 coding DNA: TGTGCCAGTAGTATGACGTATGGAGACGGGGGGGCCCGGGAGCTGTTTTTT.

This clonotype was picked up many times. J is TRBJ2-7 and V is TRBV20-1; unclear D gene. This CDR3 contains 13 residues. Trimming shortened V by 0 bases and J by 3 bases, and 9 bases separated the two germline ends. The germline CDR1 and CDR2 sequences are DFQATT and SNEGSKA (reference sequence). The CDR3 DNA is TGCAGTGCTAGAGATGCCCAGGTCTACGAGCAGTACTTC. Translated, it gives CSARDAQVYEQYF.

This chain joins TRBV9 and TRBJ1-1; D is unresolved. Germline V CDR1 and CDR2: SGDLS, YYNGEE. The CDR3 is 11 amino acids. The germline V and J ends were trimmed by 10 bases and 6 bases, with 13 bases remaining between them. CDR3 nucleotides: TGTGCCGCCCCGAGGGTTTCTGAAGCTTTCTTT. Its translation is CAAPRVSEAFF.

The rearrangement joins TRBV10-1 to TRBJ2-7; 11 positions match TRBD1. With 4 bases clipped from V and 6 bases from J, the junction kept 2 bases outside the gene matches. The germline gives CDR1 WNHNN, CDR2 SYGVQD (reference sequence). The CDR3 extends over 13 amino acids. CDR3 sequence reads: CASSGTGGIEQYF. In nucleotides, the CDR3 is TGCGCCAGCAGTGGGACAGGGGGCATCGAGCAGTACTTC.

The chain employs TRBV20-1 and TRBJ2-7, with D possibly called TRBD1 or TRBD2 (5 bases each). Looked up from germline, CDR1 is DFQATT and CDR2 is SNEGSKA (reference sequence). The CDR3 consists of 14 residues. V lost 1 base and J lost 3, with 13 bases in between. CDR3 amino acids: CSARGGTLNYEQYF. The CDR3 DNA reads TGCAGTGCTAGAGGGGGGACCCTTAACTACGAGCAGTACTTC.

V is TRBV28 and J is TRBJ2-7; D is uncertain. Germline assignment: CDR1 MDHEN and CDR2 SYDVKM. V was pared by 4 bases and J by 4 bases, with 5 bases between. This CDR3 has 11 amino acids. The CDR3, as DNA: TGTGCCAGCAGTTCTGGGTACGAGCAGTACTTC. Encoded protein: CASSSGYEQYF.

The chain links TRBV25-1 to TRBJ2-5, with D possibly being TRBD2 (6 bases). Trimming removed 3 bases at V and 0 bases at J, with 14 bases between. CDR1 and CDR2 (germline): MGHDK, SYGVNS. This CDR3 is built from 16 residues. The CDR3 region is CASSDMGRGYQETQYF. The CDR3, as DNA: TGTGCCAGCAGTGATATGGGGCGGGGCTACCAAGAGACCCAGTACTTC. The variable domain in full, with the rest retrieved from reference TRBV25-1 and TRBJ2-5, is EADIYQTPRYLVIGTGKKITLECSQTMGHDKMYWYQQDPGMELHLIHYSYGVNSTEKGDLSSESTVSRIRTEHFPLTLESARPSHTSQYLCASSDMGRGYQETQYFGPGTRLLVL.

This clonotype was counted at least ten times. The chain couples TRBV18 to TRBJ2-7; a weak D match, TRBD2 (5 bases). V was shortened by 3 bases and J by 7 bases, with 16 bases between the two germline ends. CDR1 and CDR2 from the germline V gene are KGHSH and LQKENI. This CDR3 comprises 14 residues. The CDR3, as DNA: TGTGCCAGCTCACCCGGTCAGGCCTCGGGGGAGCAGTACTTC. This gives the protein CASSPGQASGEQYF.

This clonotype was seen more than once but under ten times. The gene calls are TRBV3-1 and TRBJ1-2, with D maybe TRBD1 (6 bases). This CDR3 has 14 residues. The germline V gene has CDR1 LGHDT and CDR2 YNNKEL (reference sequence). Trimming cost V 0 bases and J 7 bases, with 12 bases left between them. CDR3 nucleotides: TGTGCCAGCAGCCAAGATCAGGGGACGGTTGGCTACACCTTC. Encoded protein: CASSQDQGTVGYTF.

This clonotype was found a few times. J is TRBJ2-4 and V is TRBV7-9, with D perhaps TRBD1 (6 bases). This CDR3 has 16 amino acids. Looked up from germline, CDR1 is SEHNR and CDR2 is FQNEAQ (reference sequence). Trimming cost V 2 bases and J 1 base, with 12 bases left between them. In DNA, the CDR3 is TGTGCCAGCAGCTTATCCAGGGGCTCGGCCAAAAACATTCAGTACTTC. Its translation is CASSLSRGSAKNIQYF.